The 4 T cell receptor beta chains below were found in one sample sequenced in a study of control samples from healthy donors and cancer patients (dated by TCRdb to the early 2020s). Library generation was performed with the immunoSEQ multiplex PCR assay. The source is immuneACCESS, and TCRdb retained only in-frame sequences with V and J called. Part of the clones is not carried over; for the studies checked, unresolved V genes explain less than half of this, and the remainder is unexplained. The sample includes under 200,000 clones, with about 86% observed a single time. The top ten hold roughly 5.3% of the sample. The sequenced sample consisted of blood. These receptors were collected from a woman aged 25 to 39 in good health.

V usage is TRBV5-1 and J usage is TRBJ1-1, with D unclear. The V and J ends lost 4 bases and 1 base respectively, with 29 bases between them. CDR1 is SGHRS and CDR2 is YFSETQ in the germline V gene. This CDR3 has 20 amino acids. This chain's CDR3 is CASSVVTSPEDSRGNTEAFF. The CDR3 DNA sequence: TGCGCCAGCAGCGTCGTAACCTCTCCGGAGGACTCCAGAGGGAACACTGAAGCTTTCTTT.

This sequence joins TRBV12-5 and TRBJ1-2, with D perhaps matching TRBD1 (5 bases). The CDR3 has 14 residues. Germline CDR1 is LGHNT and CDR2 is FRNRAP. Trimming pared 3 bases from V and 8 bases from J, leaving 16 bases between. CDR3: CASGFDDSSEGYTF. The DNA of the CDR3 is TGTGCTAGTGGTTTCGACGACAGCTCGGAAGGCTACACCTTC.

This chain links TRBV7-2 with TRBJ2-1; TRBD2 matches at 13 bases. This CDR3 contains 15 residues. CDR1 is SGHTA, CDR2 FQGNSA, per germline. The junction had 4 bases not matched to a gene; V was cut back by 5 bases and J by 6 bases. CDR3 in amino acids: CASSLTSGRTNEQFF. The DNA for the CDR3 is TGTGCCAGCAGCCTGACTAGCGGGAGGACCAATGAGCAGTTCTTC.

The count of this clone is one. CDR3 region: CASSSGTHKADTQYF. In DNA, the CDR3 is TGTGCCAGCAGCTCCGGGACTCACAAGGCAGATACGCAGTATTTT. The J gene is TRBJ2-3, the V gene TRBV7-9; weak D call: TRBD2 (6 bases). Germline CDR1 SEHNR, CDR2 FQNEAQ (reference sequence). Trimming removed 4 bases at V and 4 bases at J, with 15 bases between. The CDR3 sequence is 15 residues long.